The 29 T cell receptor beta chains below come from one sample, sequenced in a study of Graves' ophthalmopathy and Graves' hyperthyroidism. RNA transcripts were the source from which TCR beta CDR3 regions were amplified. First-round RT-PCR employed HTBI primers, with a second-round multiplex PCR after it. From the multiplex PCR reads, TCRdb called clonotypes with MiXCR, one entry per CDR3 protein. The top ten clones hold 9.1% of a sample with 200,000 to 250,000 distinct CDR3 sequences, 25% to 30% of them seen once. The source material was peripheral blood. The source of these receptors is a man aged 45-65 years with Graves' ophthalmopathy.

This clonotype was counted ten times or more. This chain links TRBV20-1 with TRBJ1-5; D is undetermined. The CDR3 consists of 17 residues. The germline gives CDR1 DFQATT, CDR2 SNEGSKA (reference sequence). Trimming took 4 bases from V and 5 from J, leaving 24 bases between them. The CDR3 bases are TGCAGTGCTACTGACACCCTAAGCCTACCCCTGGATCAGCCCCAGCATTTT. This codes for CSATDTLSLPLDQPQHF.

The chain is built from TRBV20-1 and TRBJ2-4; 8 bases are shared with TRBD1. The CDR3 spans 15 residues. The trim removed 1 base at V and 5 bases at J, leaving 7 bases unmatched. Germline V gene sequence: CDR1 DFQATT, CDR2 SNEGSKA (reference sequence). CDR3 amino acids: CSARVRGRFENIQYF. The CDR3 coding sequence is TGCAGTGCTAGAGTCAGGGGGCGCTTCGAAAACATTCAGTACTTC.

A word on this clonotype: The junction differs from germline at one of its ends, possibly a read error. The chain recombines TRBV20-1 with TRBJ1-5; perhaps TRBD1 as D (5 bases). The CDR3 sequence is 13 residues long. Germline CDR1 reads DFQATT; CDR2 reads SNEGSKA (reference sequence). The CDR3 spells CSANRDHNQPQHF. For the CDR3, the DNA is TGCAGTGCTAACCGGGACCATAATCAGCCTCAGCATTTT.

In this sample, this clonotype turned up many times. The rearrangement links TRBV20-1 to TRBJ2-7; D is unclear. The ends were cut back, 0 bases at V and 4 bases at J, with 13 bases in the middle. Germline lookup yields CDR1 DFQATT and CDR2 SNEGSKA (reference sequence). There are 14 residues in the CDR3. In DNA, the CDR3 is TGCAGTGCTAGAGATCGTGCAGGTGGTTACGAGCAGTACTTC. It translates to CSARDRAGGYEQYF.

The table lists this clonotype with many counts. V is TRBV4-3 and J is TRBJ2-1; TRBD2 matches at 9 bases. Trimming removed 2 bases from V and 5 bases from J; junction bases left unmatched: 7. Looked up from germline, CDR1 is LGHNA and CDR2 is YSLEER. The CDR3 runs 16 residues. The CDR3 nucleotides are TGCGCCAGCAGCCAAATAGCGGGAGATGTCAACAATGAGCAGTTCTTC. Translation: CASSQIAGDVNNEQFF.

As DNA, the CDR3 is TGTGCCAGCAACCGGAACACCGGGGAGCTGTTTTTT. Protein sequence: CASNRNTGELFF. The V gene is TRBV6-2 or TRBV6-3, the J gene TRBJ2-2, with D uncertain. Trimming left V 7 bases short and J 1 base short, with 4 bases between. Looked up from germline, CDR1 is MNHEY and CDR2 is SVGEGT. This CDR3 region has 12 residues.

This clonotype was seen at least ten times. This rearrangement joins TRBV27 to TRBJ2-7; 7 nucleotides line up with TRBD1. There are 16 residues in the CDR3. After removal of 4 bases from V and 1 base from J, the junction contained 10 bases not matched to a gene. Germline V gene sequence: CDR1 MNHEY, CDR2 SMNVEV (reference sequence). The DNA of the CDR3 is TGTGCCAGCAGTTCACAACAGGGGCCCCCTTCCTACGAGCAGTACTTC. This translates into CASSSQQGPPSYEQYF.

This clonotype appeared many times. The rearrangement links TRBV29-1 to TRBJ2-5; 13 bases agree with TRBD2. V shed 6 bases and J 4 bases; nucleotides not matched to a gene: 20. Germline CDR1 and CDR2: SQVTM and ANQGSEA. This CDR3 has 19 residues. The CDR3 bases are TGCAGCGTATCACCTAAAAGGACTAGCGGGAGTGGGAGGAGAGAGACCCAGTACTTC. This codes for CSVSPKRTSGSGRRETQYF.

This clonotype came up many times. This chain links TRBV7-9 with TRBJ2-5; D is possibly TRBD1 (5 bases). Germline V lookup: CDR1 SEHNR, CDR2 FQNEAQ (reference sequence). V lost 8 bases, J lost 0 bases, and 13 bases lay in between. The CDR3 is 14 amino acids. The CDR3: CASRQTANQETQYF. The CDR3 nucleotides are TGTGCCAGCCGCCAGACAGCAAACCAAGAGACCCAGTACTTC.

CDR3 in amino acids: CASSFAALGSPLHF. The DNA for the CDR3 is TGTGCCAGCAGCTTCGCGGCTTTAGGTTCACCCCTCCACTTT. The rearrangement joins TRBV7-2 to TRBJ1-6, with unresolved D. Trimming removed 3 bases from V and 9 bases from J, with 12 bases in between. There are 14 residues in the CDR3. Germline CDR1 is SGHTA and CDR2 is FQGNSA.

This clonotype was recorded at least ten times. V is TRBV18 and J is TRBJ2-7; D remains ambiguous. This CDR3 is 14 amino acids long. Trimming stripped 3 bases from V and 3 bases from J, with 12 bases between. Germline V lookup: CDR1 KGHSH, CDR2 LQKENI. CDR3 DNA sequence: TGTGCCAGCTCACCTAACACGGTTTACTACGAGCAGTACTTC. It translates to CASSPNTVYYEQYF.

This clonotype was recorded at least ten times. The genes are TRBV5-1 and TRBJ2-5, with 10 bases matching TRBD2. Trimming removed 2 bases from V and 2 bases from J; junction bases left unmatched: 3. The CDR3 runs to 15 residues. The germline V gene encodes CDR1 SGHRS and CDR2 YFSETQ. The CDR3 nucleotides are TGCGCCAGCAGCTTAAGCGGGAGGGTACAAGAGACCCAGTACTTC. This encodes CASSLSGRVQETQYF.

The genes are TRBV7-3 and TRBJ1-2; 7 nucleotides match TRBD1. The V gene's germline CDR1 is SGHTA and CDR2 FQGTGA. V lost 5 bases to trimming and J lost 6 bases; unmatched junction nucleotides: 6. The CDR3 length is 13 residues. The CDR3 protein is CASSLQGLDGYTF. The CDR3 DNA reads TGTGCCAGCAGCCTACAGGGGCTGGATGGCTACACCTTC.

This clonotype was observed a single time. Mismatch with germline at one junction end may stem from a read error. This chain links TRBV7-2 with TRBJ2-7; D remains ambiguous. The CDR3 covers 11 residues. Germline CDR1 is SGHTA and CDR2 is FQGNSA. The CDR3 bases are TGTGCCAGCAGCGCTTCCTACAAGCAGTACTTC. Amino acids: CASSASYKQYF.

This clonotype was detected ten times or more. The genes are TRBV18 and TRBJ1-1, with a weak D call TRBD1 (6 bases). V lost 7 bases, J lost 3 bases, and 15 bases lay in between. Germline V gives CDR1 KGHSH, CDR2 LQKENI. This CDR3 region has 14 residues. The CDR3 bases are TGTGCCAGCTACAATTTCGGGGGCGACACTGAAGCTTTCTTT. It codes for CASYNFGGDTEAFF.

This clonotype was counted ten times or more. The V gene is TRBV30, the J gene TRBJ1-2, with unresolved D. The germline gives CDR1 GTSNPN, CDR2 SVGIG (reference sequence). CDR3 length: 12 amino acids. V lost 0 bases and J 7 bases, leaving 9 bases between the germline ends. CDR3 DNA: TGTGCCTGGAGTGTAGGCGGACCTGGCTACACCTTC. This translates into CAWSVGGPGYTF.

Many counts were recorded for this clonotype. The chain carries TRBV6-1 and TRBJ2-2, with TRBD1 identical over 12 bases. The CDR3 length is 15 residues. CDR1 is MNHNS, CDR2 SASEGT, per germline. Trimming at V came to 6 bases and at J to 7 bases, leaving 6 bases not matched to a gene. The DNA for the CDR3 is TGTGCCAGCAGCCCCGGGACAGGGGGCATCGGGGAGCTGTTTTTT. This encodes CASSPGTGGIGELFF.

This clonotype was seen at least ten times. V and J are TRBV20-1 and TRBJ1-5; D unresolved. Trimming removed 3 bases from V and 7 bases from J, with 13 bases in between. CDR3 size: 13 residues. In germline, CDR1 is DFQATT, CDR2 SNEGSKA (reference sequence). Here the CDR3 reads CSARVGGRQPQHF. The CDR3 coding sequence is TGCAGTGCTAGGGTCGGCGGTAGACAGCCCCAGCATTTT.

This clonotype appeared many times. The V gene is TRBV5-1, the J gene TRBJ2-5, with TRBD2 matching 11 bases. Germline CDR1 is SGHRS and CDR2 is YFSETQ. The ends lost 3 bases at V and 0 bases at J; junction bases unmatched: 7. The CDR3 extends over 17 amino acids. The CDR3 spells CASSSQLLAGDQETQYF. In DNA, the CDR3 is TGCGCCAGCAGCTCCCAATTACTAGCGGGAGACCAAGAGACCCAGTACTTC.

The rearrangement links TRBV2 to TRBJ2-6; no reliable D call. Trimming cost V 2 bases and J 0 bases, with 5 bases left between them. Germline-derived CDR1 and CDR2 are SNHLY and FYNNEI. The CDR3 loop spans 15 amino acids. The CDR3, as DNA: TGTGCCAGCAGTGAATACGGCTCTGGGGCCAACGTCCTGACTTTC. Protein: CASSEYGSGANVLTF. Full variable domain (outside the CDR3, taken from reference TRBV2 and TRBJ2-6): EPEVTQTPSHQVTQMGQEVILRCVPISNHLYFYWYRQILGQKVEFLVSFYNNEISEKSEIFDDQFSVERPDGSNFTLKIRSTKLEDSAMYFCASSEYGSGANVLTFGAGSRLTVL.

The chain carries TRBV10-3 and TRBJ2-5, with D perhaps matching TRBD1 (7 bases). The ends were cut back, 7 bases at V and 4 bases at J, with 28 bases in the middle. CDR3 length: 18 residues. In germline, CDR1 is ENHRY, CDR2 SYGVKD. CDR3 in amino acids: CAIKSRAGIGGGRETQYF. In DNA, the CDR3 is TGTGCCATCAAATCGAGAGCCGGGATAGGAGGGGGCAGAGAGACCCAGTACTTC.

This clonotype was recorded many times. The chain carries TRBV6-2 or TRBV6-3 and TRBJ2-2, with 10 bases fitting TRBD1. The V and J ends lost 5 bases and 8 bases, in that order; junction bases with no gene match: 8. CDR3 length equals 15 residues. The germline V gene has CDR1 MNHEY and CDR2 SVGEGT. CDR3 DNA sequence: TGTGCCAGCAGTAACAGACAGGGGGCGCGGGGGGAGCTGTTTTTT. Translating gives CASSNRQGARGELFF.

This chain uses TRBV11-1 with TRBJ2-7, with 12 bases aligning to TRBD1. The junction had 14 bases not matched to a gene; V was cut back by 2 bases and J by 3 bases. This CDR3 contains 19 residues. Germline V gives CDR1 SGHAT, CDR2 FQDESV (reference sequence). The CDR3 region is CASSLLSGQGASGYYEQYF. CDR3 nucleotide sequence: TGTGCCAGCAGCTTACTCTCGGGACAGGGGGCGAGCGGGTACTACGAGCAGTACTTC.

The chain is built from TRBV28 and TRBJ1-1, with D unresolved. Trimming removed 7 bases from V and 1 base from J, with 13 bases in between. The CDR3 has 14 residues. From germline, CDR1 is MDHEN and CDR2 SYDVKM. CDR3 region: CASITVWRNTEAFF. The CDR3 coding sequence is TGTGCCAGCATAACAGTATGGAGGAACACTGAAGCTTTCTTT.

This clonotype came up many times. The V and J genes are TRBV7-2 and TRBJ1-1, with D unclear. With 3 bases removed from V and 1 base from J, the gap between germline ends came to 9 bases. The CDR3 is made up of 14 amino acids. Germline V gene data show CDR1 as SGHTA and CDR2 as FQGNSA. In DNA, the CDR3 is TGTGCCAGCAGCTTGCAATGGACGAACACTGAAGCTTTCTTT. Protein product: CASSLQWTNTEAFF.

This clonotype was seen many times. The chain combines TRBV5-1 with TRBJ1-1; 9 bases are shared with TRBD1. V shed 3 bases, J shed 4 bases, and the junction held 7 bases outside the gene matches. The germline V gene encodes CDR1 SGHRS and CDR2 YFSETQ. CDR3 length: 15 amino acids. The CDR3 DNA reads as TGCGCCAGCAGCTATGTCGGGACAGGGATCACTGAAGCTTTCTTT. This sequence encodes CASSYVGTGITEAFF.

This clonotype was counted only a few times. This sequence joins TRBV4-3 and TRBJ1-1, with 7 positions matching TRBD1. CDR1 LGHNA and CDR2 YSLEER come from the germline V gene. The CDR3 consists of 15 residues. V lost 0 bases to trimming and J lost 6 bases; unmatched junction nucleotides: 7. The CDR3 sequence: CASSQEGGTESEAFF. The CDR3 coding sequence is TGCGCCAGCAGCCAAGAGGGGGGGACAGAATCTGAAGCTTTCTTT.

This clonotype was recorded many times. The chain combines TRBV7-2 with TRBJ2-5; possible D gene TRBD2, 6 bases. The germline V gene encodes CDR1 SGHTA and CDR2 FQGNSA. V lost 7 bases and J lost 8, with 17 bases in between. There are 13 residues in the CDR3. The chain's CDR3 is CASTPVGRGTQYF. The CDR3 DNA reads as TGTGCCAGCACCCCGGTTGGGCGGGGTACCCAGTACTTC.

The J gene is TRBJ1-1, the V gene TRBV6-2 or TRBV6-3; possible D gene TRBD1, 6 bases. V was trimmed by 2 bases and J by 9 bases, leaving 16 bases between them. CDR1 is MNHEY and CDR2 is SVGEGT in the germline V gene. The length of the CDR3 is 14 residues. Here the CDR3 DNA reads TGTGCCAGCAGTTACAATAACAGGGCCGTTCAAGCTTTCTTT. Protein sequence: CASSYNNRAVQAFF.